This T cell receptor beta chain stems from a study of blood T cells in healthy people across ages. The authors ran a second PCR of roughly 6 to 11 cycles using a sample-barcoded 5' primer and a J-beta primer mix. TCRdb re-called the 5' RACE reads with MiXCR, one entry per CDR3 protein. The table includes some 370,000 distinct CDR3 sequences, approximately 52% detected once. The CDR3 contains 13 residues. The germline V gene has CDR1 SGHTA and CDR2 FQGNSA. General observations from the study: The unsorted PBMCs prevented any conclusive comparison of naive versus antigen-experienced cells. Naive CD4+ cell counts and diversity both ran higher in long-lived than in aged donors.

In the case of this clonotype: What it binds is unknown.

The chain employs TRBV7-2 and TRBJ2-5; TRBD1 is a possible D gene (7 bases). The J call may be wrong; the DNA end is better matched by TRBJ2-7. This TCR came from a man in his 60s in good health. Material for sequencing was blood. The CDR3: CASNPGGTYEQYF. CDR3 coding DNA: TGTGCCAGCAACCCAGGGGGGACATACGAGCAGTACTTC.